A selection of T cell receptor beta chains follows, all from one sample in a study of shared clonotypes between healthy human individuals. Here immunoSEQ multiplex PCR was the method, and the copy in TCRdb shows in-frame clones only, minus some. The data show about 680,000 clones, roughly 70% seen once. The sequenced sample consisted of memory CD4+ T cells sorted from blood. These receptors all stem from a woman aged 25 to 45 in good health. Both conserved end residues are part of each CDR3. The D gene is left open where the match is weak. Size tells how often a clone was seen (once, few, many) or the class of an expanded clone, and some rows leave it out.

CDR3	DNA	size	V	J	D
CASSIDAWQPQHF	TGTGCCAGTAGTATAGATGCGTGGCAGCCCCAGCATTTT	few	TRBV19	TRBJ1-5	.
CASSLPGVWNTEAFF	TGTGCCAGCAGCTTACCGGGGGTTTGGAACACTGAAGCTTTCTTT	.	TRBV7-9	TRBJ1-1	.
CASSPTGPLYGYTF	TGTGCCAGCAGCCCCACAGGGCCCCTCTATGGCTACACCTTC	.	TRBV27	TRBJ1-2	.
CATLQDNSYEQYF	TGTGCCACCCTCCAGGACAACTCCTACGAGCAGTACTTC	once	TRBV25-1	TRBJ2-7	.
CASSGGGTGGYEQYF	TGTGCCAGCAGTGGCGGCGGGACAGGGGGGTACGAGCAGTACTTC	.	TRBV2	TRBJ2-7	TRBD1
CASKSAYSNQPQHF	TGTGCCAGCAAGTCAGCTTATAGCAATCAGCCCCAGCATTTT	.	TRBV27	TRBJ1-5	.
CASMDRVGNTEAFF	TGTGCCAGCATGGACAGGGTGGGGAACACTGAAGCTTTCTTT	.	TRBV6-6	TRBJ1-1	TRBD1
CASSEALPRENTIYF	TGTGCCAGCAGTGAAGCGCTTCCCAGGGAGAACACCATATATTTT	.	TRBV2	TRBJ1-3	.
CASSLQGIGTGELFF	TGTGCCAGCAGCTTACAGGGGATAGGAACCGGGGAGCTGTTTTTT	.	TRBV7-9	TRBJ2-2	.
CASRSLGNTGELFF	TGTGCCAGCAGGAGTCTGGGGAACACCGGGGAGCTGTTTTTT	.	TRBV9	TRBJ2-2	.
CASSTGGVAGYTF	TGTGCCAGTAGTACCGGAGGGGTGGCTGGCTACACCTTC	.	TRBV19	TRBJ1-2	.
CASSIVGQVSSSAFF	TGTGCCAGTAGTATTGTGGGACAGGTCTCATCATCAGCTTTCTTT	once	TRBV19	TRBJ1-1	TRBD1
CASSPGLQDTEAFF	TGTGCCAGCTCACCGGGGTTACAGGACACTGAAGCTTTCTTT	few	TRBV18	TRBJ1-1	.
CASSLRGGSYGYTF	TGTGCCAGCAGTTTAAGAGGGGGCAGCTATGGCTACACCTTC	few	TRBV27	TRBJ1-2	TRBD1
CATSRARTFLGDGYTF	TGTGCCACCAGCAGAGCGCGAACGTTCCTCGGGGATGGCTACACCTTC	.	TRBV15	TRBJ1-2	.
CSVSDRVIYEQYF	TGCAGCGTTTCGGACAGGGTAATCTACGAGCAGTACTTC	once	TRBV29-1	TRBJ2-7	TRBD1
CASSLLIRGSYNEQFF	TGTGCCAGTAGTCTCTTAATACGGGGTTCCTACAATGAGCAGTTCTTC	.	TRBV19	TRBJ2-1	.
CASRGHSQETQYF	TGTGCCAGCAGAGGGCACAGCCAAGAGACCCAGTACTTC	.	TRBV28	TRBJ2-5	.
CASSTQDWGRTGELFF	TGTGCCAGCAGCACCCAGGACTGGGGGCGCACCGGGGAGCTGTTTTTT	.	TRBV11-2	TRBJ2-2	.
CASSQTGTRNTGELFF	TGTGCCAGCTCACAGACCGGGACTCGTAACACCGGGGAGCTGTTTTTT	.	TRBV18	TRBJ2-2	.
CATPETVRAYEQYF	TGTGCCACCCCAGAGACGGTTCGGGCCTACGAGCAGTACTTC	.	TRBV6-4	TRBJ2-7	.
CASSPGLRETQYF	TGTGCCAGCTCACCAGGCCTCCGGGAGACCCAGTACTTC	.	TRBV18	TRBJ2-5	.
CAWVGQARGTEAFF	TGTGCCTGGGTGGGACAAGCCCGAGGGACTGAAGCTTTCTTT	.	TRBV30	TRBJ1-1	.
CASSYSRGSNQPQHF	TGTGCCAGCAGTTATTCCCGGGGGAGCAATCAGCCCCAGCATTTT	.	TRBV6-6	TRBJ1-5	.
CASSQIPRGASYEQYF	TGCGCCAGCAGCCAGATCCCCCGGGGAGCTTCCTACGAGCAGTACTTC	.	TRBV4-1	TRBJ2-7	.
CASLAGGPTDTQYF	TGCGCCAGCCTAGCGGGAGGGCCCACAGATACGCAGTATTTT	few	TRBV5-1	TRBJ2-3	TRBD2
CASSPGRMNTEAFF	TGCGCCAGCAGCCCGGGACGGATGAACACTGAAGCTTTCTTT	.	TRBV10-1	TRBJ1-1	.
CASSEFVGSTEAFF	TGTGCCAGCAGTGAATTTGTGGGTTCCACTGAAGCTTTCTTT	.	TRBV25-1	TRBJ1-1	.
CASNPGQASEKLFF	TGTGCCAGCAACCCGGGACAGGCTTCCGAAAAACTGTTTTTT	.	TRBV6-1	TRBJ1-4	TRBD1
CASTSGRLLVNTEAFF	TGTGCCAGTACGTCCGGCAGGCTCCTGGTGAACACTGAAGCTTTCTTT	.	TRBV19	TRBJ1-1	.
CASSLERGGTDTQYF	TGCGCCAGCAGCTTGGAACGGGGTGGCACAGATACGCAGTATTTT	.	TRBV5-1	TRBJ2-3	.
CASSSTSFSGRGTDTQYF	TGTGCCAGCAGTTCGACGAGCTTTAGCGGGAGAGGCACAGATACGCAGTATTTT	.	TRBV28	TRBJ2-3	TRBD2
CASSLVSDQETQYF	TGTGCCAGCAGCTTGGTGTCTGATCAAGAGACCCAGTACTTC	.	TRBV5-6	TRBJ2-5	.
CASSLEPGQPTDTQYF	TGCGCCAGCAGCTTGGAACCGGGACAACCCACAGATACGCAGTATTTT	few	TRBV5-1	TRBJ2-3	.
CASSDLYEQYF	TGTGCCAGCAGTGATCTCTACGAGCAGTACTTC	once	TRBV6-1	TRBJ2-7	.
CARSLEVEGPGNTIYF	TGTGCCAGAAGCTTGGAAGTTGAGGGGCCTGGAAACACCATATATTTT	.	TRBV5-3	TRBJ1-3	.
CATQAVNEQYF	TGTGCCACCCAAGCAGTGAACGAGCAGTACTTC	few	TRBV10-3	TRBJ2-7	.
CASSLIQWDSSSYNEQFF	TGTGCCAGCAGCTTGATTCAATGGGACAGCAGCTCCTACAATGAGCAGTTCTTC	.	TRBV5-4	TRBJ2-1	TRBD1
CASIRGYEQYF	TGTGCCAGCATCAGGGGCTACGAGCAGTACTTC	.	TRBV2	TRBJ2-7	.